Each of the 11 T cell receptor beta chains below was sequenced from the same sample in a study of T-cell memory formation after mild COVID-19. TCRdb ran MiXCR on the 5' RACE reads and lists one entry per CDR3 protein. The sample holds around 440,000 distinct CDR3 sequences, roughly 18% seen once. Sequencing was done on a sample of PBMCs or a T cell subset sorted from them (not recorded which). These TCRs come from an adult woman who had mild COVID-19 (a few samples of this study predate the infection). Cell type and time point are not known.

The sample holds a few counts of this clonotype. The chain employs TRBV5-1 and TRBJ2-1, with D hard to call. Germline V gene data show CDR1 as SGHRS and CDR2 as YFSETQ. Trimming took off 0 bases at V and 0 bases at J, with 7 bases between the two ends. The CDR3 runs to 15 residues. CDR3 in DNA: TGCGCCAGCAGCTTGGGACTGGGCTCCTACAATGAGCAGTTCTTC. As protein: CASSLGLGSYNEQFF.

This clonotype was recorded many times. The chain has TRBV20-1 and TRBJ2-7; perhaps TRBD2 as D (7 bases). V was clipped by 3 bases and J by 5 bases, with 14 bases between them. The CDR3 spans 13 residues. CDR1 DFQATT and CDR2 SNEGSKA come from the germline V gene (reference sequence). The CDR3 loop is CSASRGARNEQYF. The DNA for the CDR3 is TGCAGTGCTAGTCGGGGGGCGCGGAACGAGCAGTACTTC.

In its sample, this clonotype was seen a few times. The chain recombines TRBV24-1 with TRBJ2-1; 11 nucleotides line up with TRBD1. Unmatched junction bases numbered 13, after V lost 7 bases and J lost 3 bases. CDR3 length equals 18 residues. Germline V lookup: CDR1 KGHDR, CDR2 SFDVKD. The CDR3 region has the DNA TGTGCCACCAGCTGGGGAGGACAGGGGGCCCTATACTACAATGAGCAGTTCTTC. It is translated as CATSWGGQGALYYNEQFF.

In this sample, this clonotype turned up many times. In nucleotides, the CDR3 is TGTGCCAGCCAAGGAGTGGGGGCTAGGAGCGAGCAGTACTTC. Translation: CASQGVGARSEQYF. The chain employs TRBV9 and TRBJ2-7; D possibly corresponds to TRBD1 (6 bases). Trimming left V 7 bases short and J 6 bases short, with 20 bases between. This CDR3 spans 14 amino acids. Germline V gives CDR1 SGDLS, CDR2 YYNGEE.

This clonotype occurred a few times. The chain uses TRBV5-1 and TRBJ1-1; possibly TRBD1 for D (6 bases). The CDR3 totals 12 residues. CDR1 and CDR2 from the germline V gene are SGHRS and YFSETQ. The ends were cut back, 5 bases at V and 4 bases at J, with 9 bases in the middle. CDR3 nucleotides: TGCGCCAGCAGACGGGACACCACTGAAGCTTTCTTT. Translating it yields CASRRDTTEAFF.

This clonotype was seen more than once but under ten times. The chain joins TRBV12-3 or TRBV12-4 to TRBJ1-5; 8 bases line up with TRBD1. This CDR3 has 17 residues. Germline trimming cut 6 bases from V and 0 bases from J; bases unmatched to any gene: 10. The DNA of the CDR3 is TGTGCCAGCAGCCCGGGACAGGTCGGGGATAGCAATCAGCCCCAGCATTTT. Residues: CASSPGQVGDSNQPQHF.

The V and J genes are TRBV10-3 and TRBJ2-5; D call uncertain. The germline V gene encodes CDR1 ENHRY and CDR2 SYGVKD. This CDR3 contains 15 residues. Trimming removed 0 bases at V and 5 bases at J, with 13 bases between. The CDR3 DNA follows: TGTGCCATCAGTGAGTCGGGCCAAGGTCGGGAGACCCAGTACTTC. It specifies CAISESGQGRETQYF.

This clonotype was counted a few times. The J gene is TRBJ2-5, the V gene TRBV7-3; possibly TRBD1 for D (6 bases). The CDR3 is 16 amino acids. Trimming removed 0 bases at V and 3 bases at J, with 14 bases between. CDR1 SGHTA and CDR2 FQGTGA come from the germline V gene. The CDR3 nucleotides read TGTGCCAGCAGCTTAACCGGGGCCAGGGGAAAAGAGACCCAGTACTTC. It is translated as CASSLTGARGKETQYF.

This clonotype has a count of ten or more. The CDR3 DNA reads TGTGCCAGCTCACCAAAGGGCAGTAGCGGGAGGGGAACCTACGAGCAGTACTTC. It translates to CASSPKGSSGRGTYEQYF. The chain combines TRBV18 with TRBJ2-7; 11 bases are a match to TRBD2. Germline CDR1 is KGHSH and CDR2 is LQKENI. The V gene end was trimmed by 2 bases and the J gene end by 2 bases; junction bases not matched to a gene: 11. The CDR3 length is 18 residues. The whole variable domain, remainder taken from reference TRBV18 and TRBJ2-7, is NAGVMQNPRHLVRRRGQEARLRCSPMKGHSHVYWYRQLPEEGLKFMVYLQKENIIDESGMPKERFSAEFPKEGPSILRIQQVVRGDSAAYFCASSPKGSSGRGTYEQYFGPGTRLTVT.

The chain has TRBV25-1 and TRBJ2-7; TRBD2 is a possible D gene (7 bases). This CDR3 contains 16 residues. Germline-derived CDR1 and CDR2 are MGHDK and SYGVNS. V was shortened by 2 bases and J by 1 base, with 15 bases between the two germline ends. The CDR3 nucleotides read TGTGCCAGCAGTGAAGCGGGCGGGGGCCGATCCTACGAGCAGTACTTC. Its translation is CASSEAGGGRSYEQYF.

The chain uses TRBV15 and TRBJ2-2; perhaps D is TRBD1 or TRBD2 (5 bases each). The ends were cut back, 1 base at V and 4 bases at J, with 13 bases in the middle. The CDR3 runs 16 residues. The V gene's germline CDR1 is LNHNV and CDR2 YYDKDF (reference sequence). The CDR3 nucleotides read TGTGCCACCAGCAGAGGGGGGATTGGTCCCACCGGGGAGCTGTTTTTT. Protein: CATSRGGIGPTGELFF.